This entry is about one T cell receptor beta chain. Its specificity is not known. One entry per CDR3 protein results from TCRdb running MiXCR on the RT-PCR reads. The profile covers over 750,000 distinct CDR3 sequences, with less than 25% appearing a single time and roughly a tenth taken by the ten largest. The record originates from a study of response to subunit inactivated influenza vaccine. Study-wide results and limits: The authors offered the suggestion that each seasonal influenza vaccination recruits few new T cells.

This CDR3 has 14 residues. Germline lookup yields CDR1 SGHTA and CDR2 FQGNSA. V was cut by 5 bases and J by 7 bases, with 12 bases left in between. The specimen comprised PBMCs from blood, sampled 5 days after vaccination. The sequence was collected from a man in his fifties or sixties who received an inactivated influenza vaccine. This chain connects TRBV7-2 to TRBJ1-6; D is uncertain. The CDR3 loop is CASSTSGYNSPLHF. The CDR3 DNA reads TGTGCCAGCAGCACCTCAGGATACAATTCACCCCTCCACTTT.